The source of this T cell receptor beta chain is a study of control samples from healthy donors and cancer patients. Assay used: immunoSEQ multiplex PCR; TCRdb lists only in-frame clones, some missing. The sample holds more than 20,000 clones, 83% seen once. This clone was recorded once. With V trimmed by 1 base and J by 5 bases, 9 bases remained unmatched. Per the germline V gene, CDR1 is SGHTA and CDR2 is FQGNSA. The CDR3 consists of 17 residues. Source material: PBMCs. This sequence originates from a man between 60 and 75 years old with head and neck cancer. The J gene is TRBJ1-1, the V gene TRBV7-2; TRBD1 aligns across 11 bases. In nucleotides, the CDR3 is TGTGCCAGCAGCTTAGTGGGGACAGGGGGTACGGGGACTGAAGCTTTCTTT. This codes for CASSLVGTGGTGTEAFF. The full variable domain, its missing parts supplied by reference TRBV7-2 and TRBJ1-1, is GAGVSQSPSNKVTEKGKDVELRCDPISGHTALYWYRQSLGQGLEFLIYFQGNSAPDKSGLPSDRFSAERTGGSVSTLTIQRTQQEDSAVYLCASSLVGTGGTGTEAFFGQGTRLTVV.